Sequencing of this T cell receptor beta chain was carried out in a study of a mutant IDH1 vaccine in newly diagnosed glioma. In the study overall: Treated patients had a mean age of approximately 40 years and a 62.5% male, 37.5% female split.

The table lists this clone with a few counts. Antigen unknown. Time point defined: week 11, during vaccination. What each vaccine dose contained was 300 ug of mutant IDH1 20-mer peptide, accompanied by topical imiquimod. Generated by immunoSEQ multiplex PCR, the TCRdb table keeps only in-frame clones and is missing some. There are under 150,000 clones in the sample; around 80% occur only once, and 5.5% lies in the top ten. The CDR3 consists of 15 residues. V lost 1 base to trimming and J lost 3 bases, with 10 bases between them. Germline V gene sequence: CDR1 LGHNA, CDR2 YSLEER. Specimen: PBMCs, collected from a glioma patient whose treatment included an IDH1 peptide vaccine. The source of this sequence is a man aged 40-55 years with glioma. This chain connects TRBV4-3 to TRBJ1-5; D is unclear. CDR3 loop: CASSQGESPNQPQHF. CDR3 coding DNA: TGCGCCAGCAGCCAAGGGGAGTCTCCCAATCAGCCCCAGCATTTT.